These 19 T cell receptor beta chains came from one sample sequenced in a study of vaccination and CD4 T cells after COVID-19. Regarding time point: late sampling 161 to 241 days after vaccination in three convalescent patients. Treatment: roughly ten-day PBMC culture with coronavirus spike peptide pools or control peptides (ViraFEST assay). The Oncomine TCR Beta short-read assay sequenced DNA from cultured CD4+ T cells. From the PCR reads, TCRdb called clonotypes with MiXCR, one entry per CDR3 protein. The table shows more than 20,000 distinct CDR3 sequences, with around two fifths occurring only once. These receptors have no known antigen. The sequenced sample was CD4+ T cells from blood, cultured in vitro, obtained about 7 months after SARS-CoV-2 vaccination. These receptors were collected from a human donor who had recovered from COVID-19.

This chain joins TRBV20-1 and TRBJ1-1; TRBD1 might be the D (5 bases). The CDR3 is 13 amino acids. The germline V gene has CDR1 DFQATT and CDR2 SNEGSKA (reference sequence). V shed 3 bases and J shed 3 bases, with 11 bases lying between them. CDR3 sequence: CSASRGEDTEAFF. The CDR3 DNA reads TGCAGTGCTAGCCGGGGCGAGGACACTGAAGCTTTCTTT.

This clonotype was detected only a few times. This rearrangement joins TRBV28 to TRBJ2-5; a possible D gene is TRBD1 (6 bases). The CDR3 runs 15 residues. With 3 bases removed from V and 2 bases from J, the gap between germline ends came to 13 bases. CDR1 and CDR2 (germline): MDHEN, SYDVKM. The CDR3 DNA follows: TGTGCCAGCAGTTTTCTACTAGGGGGTCAAGAGACCCAGTACTTC. It encodes CASSFLLGGQETQYF. Using reference TRBV28 and TRBJ2-5 for the parts outside the CDR3, the full variable domain is DVKVTQSSRYLVKRTGEKVFLECVQDMDHENMFWYRQDPGLGLRLIYFSYDVKMKEKGDIPEGYSVSREKKERFSLILESASTNQTSMYLCASSFLLGGQETQYFGPGTRLLVL.

This chain links TRBV12-3 or TRBV12-4 with TRBJ2-7; D gene unclear. The CDR3 is 14 residues long. The V and J ends lost 1 base and 3 bases respectively, with 10 bases between them. CDR3 coding DNA: TGTGCCAGCAGTTTAGGTTGGCAGAGCTACGAGCAGTACTTC. This codes for CASSLGWQSYEQYF.

This clonotype has just a few counts. The rearrangement links TRBV6-1 to TRBJ2-1; TRBD2 is a possible D gene (6 bases). The V end was cut by 2 bases, the J end by 6 bases, with 14 bases between. The CDR3 has 15 residues. The V gene's germline CDR1 is MNHNS and CDR2 SASEGT. The CDR3 nucleotides are TGTGCCAGCAGTGAATGGGCAGGGCGGGGCAATGAGCAGTTCTTC. Its protein product is CASSEWAGRGNEQFF.

This clonotype was observed a few times. The chain has TRBV27 and TRBJ1-5, with 9 bases aligning to TRBD1. The germline V gene has CDR1 MNHEY and CDR2 SMNVEV (reference sequence). The CDR3 is made up of 14 amino acids. V trimming: 5 bases; J trimming: 5 bases; junction bases outside the gene matches: 4. CDR3 protein: CASSRDRGYQPQHF. The CDR3, as DNA: TGTGCCAGCAGTAGAGACAGGGGGTATCAGCCCCAGCATTTT.

The gene calls are TRBV15 and TRBJ2-7; 14 bases fit TRBD2. CDR1 and CDR2 from the germline V gene are LNHNV and YYDKDF (reference sequence). V dropped 2 bases and J dropped 4; count of bases not matched to a gene: 19. The length of the CDR3 is 21 residues. CDR3 nucleotides: TGTGCCACCAGCAGACATGCCGTAGTGGGGACTAGCGGGAGTTGGACTTACGAGCAGTACTTC. Translated: CATSRHAVVGTSGSWTYEQYF.

This clonotype was picked up a small number of times. The chain links TRBV20-1 to TRBJ2-7; perhaps TRBD2 as D (6 bases). This CDR3 is built from 16 residues. The germline V and J ends were trimmed by 5 bases and 4 bases, with 24 bases remaining between them. Germline V lookup: CDR1 DFQATT, CDR2 SNEGSKA (reference sequence). In DNA form, the CDR3 reads TGCAGTGCTGGAGTCCGAGGTCGGGCGGGACGATACGAGCAGTACTTC. This encodes CSAGVRGRAGRYEQYF.

The V and J genes are TRBV20-1 and TRBJ2-2; perhaps TRBD2 as D (6 bases). The V end lost 2 bases, the J end lost 5 bases, and 15 bases lay between the germline ends. CDR1 and CDR2 (germline): DFQATT, SNEGSKA (reference sequence). The CDR3 has 15 residues. The CDR3: CSARWVSGRTGELFF. The DNA for the CDR3 is TGCAGTGCTAGATGGGTTAGCGGAAGAACCGGGGAGCTGTTTTTT.

The table lists this clonotype with a few counts. This rearrangement joins TRBV20-1 to TRBJ2-1; D might be TRBD2 (6 bases). The V end lost 1 base, the J end lost 6 bases, and 13 bases lay between the germline ends. CDR1 DFQATT and CDR2 SNEGSKA come from the germline V gene (reference sequence). This CDR3 has 14 amino acids. This chain's CDR3 is CSARGLVLGNEQFF. CDR3 DNA sequence: TGCAGTGCTAGAGGACTAGTTTTGGGCAATGAGCAGTTCTTC.

This clonotype was seen a few times. The gene calls are TRBV15 and TRBJ1-2; TRBD1 agrees at 8 bases. The CDR3 is 17 amino acids. Germline CDR1 reads LNHNV; CDR2 reads YYDKDF (reference sequence). The V and J ends lost 1 base and 5 bases, in that order; junction bases with no gene match: 12. The CDR3 loop is CATSRGGMGQDTYGYTF. In DNA form, the CDR3 reads TGTGCCACCAGCAGAGGAGGGATGGGACAGGACACATATGGCTACACCTTC.

The table lists this clonotype with a few counts. V and J are TRBV20-1 and TRBJ2-1; D remains unclear. Germline loops: CDR1 DFQATT, CDR2 SNEGSKA (reference sequence). V gave up 2 bases and J gave up 0 bases, with 11 bases separating them. The CDR3 is 15 residues long. For the CDR3, the DNA is TGCAGTGCTAGACCCCTAGTAACCTCCTACAATGAGCAGTTCTTC. Amino acid sequence: CSARPLVTSYNEQFF.

V is TRBV7-2 and J is TRBJ2-3; 7 nucleotides agree with TRBD2. This CDR3 has 18 amino acids. The ends lost 2 bases at V and 0 bases at J; junction bases unmatched: 11. Germline values: CDR1 SGHTA, CDR2 FQGNSA. The CDR3 region is CASSLLASTAGSTDTQYF. CDR3 bases: TGTGCCAGCAGCTTACTAGCGTCGACAGCGGGGAGCACAGATACGCAGTATTTT.

The J gene is TRBJ2-7, the V gene TRBV20-1, with D tentatively TRBD2 (5 bases). Germline loops: CDR1 DFQATT, CDR2 SNEGSKA (reference sequence). Trimming removed 2 bases at V and 5 bases at J, with 16 bases between. The CDR3 spans 14 residues. The CDR3, as DNA: TGCAGTGCTAGATCCGGGAAGCTCAGACACGAGCAGTACTTC. This translates into CSARSGKLRHEQYF.

CDR3 in DNA: TGTGCCACCAGTGATTTACAGGGTAATCAGCCCCAGCATTTT. It encodes CATSDLQGNQPQHF. V usage is TRBV24-1 and J usage is TRBJ1-5, with D tentatively TRBD1 (6 bases). Germline V gene lookup returns CDR1 KGHDR and CDR2 SFDVKD. The ends were cut back, 1 base at V and 4 bases at J, with 7 bases in the middle. The CDR3 consists of 14 residues.

The J gene is TRBJ1-5, the V gene TRBV19; TRBD1 aligns across 8 bases. The length of the CDR3 is 15 residues. J was trimmed by 5 bases and V by 7 bases; bases with no gene match: 10. Germline V CDR1 and CDR2: LNHDA, SQIVND (reference sequence). This CDR3 is CASTRTGYFHQPQHF. DNA for the CDR3: TGTGCCAGTACCCGGACAGGGTATTTCCATCAGCCCCAGCATTTT.

Only a few counts were recorded for this clonotype. The rearrangement joins TRBV20-1 to TRBJ1-5; D perhaps matches TRBD1 (5 bases). V lost 3 bases to trimming and J lost 7 bases, with 10 bases between them. CDR3 length: 12 amino acids. Per germline, CDR1 DFQATT and CDR2 SNEGSKA (reference sequence). The chain's CDR3 is CSARAGYQPQHF. The CDR3 nucleotides are TGCAGTGCTAGGGCAGGGTACCAGCCCCAGCATTTT.

The table lists this clonotype with a few counts. The genes are TRBV19 and TRBJ1-5; D not certain. The CDR3 loop spans 14 amino acids. Trimming pared 3 bases from V and 3 bases from J, leaving 9 bases between. Germline lookup yields CDR1 LNHDA and CDR2 SQIVND (reference sequence). The CDR3 coding sequence is TGTGCCAGTAGTATCCGAGGGAACAATCAGCCCCAGCATTTT. This gives the protein CASSIRGNNQPQHF. The full variable domain, in which reference TRBV19 and TRBJ1-5 provide the parts outside the CDR3, is DGGITQSPKYLFRKEGQNVTLSCEQNLNHDAMYWYRQDPGQGLRLIYYSQIVNDFQKGDIAEGYSVSREKKESFPLTVTSAQKNPTAFYLCASSIRGNNQPQHFGDGTRLSIL.

This sequence joins TRBV5-6 and TRBJ1-2, with a weak D call TRBD1 (6 bases). The CDR3 totals 13 residues. Per the germline V gene, CDR1 is SGHDT and CDR2 is YYEEEE. Trimming left V 1 base short and J 8 bases short, with 12 bases between. The CDR3 here is CASSLRPGEGYTF. The CDR3 DNA reads TGTGCCAGCAGCTTGCGGCCAGGGGAAGGCTACACCTTC.

This chain uses TRBV7-9 with TRBJ1-1; D might be TRBD1 (5 bases). Trimming stripped 1 base from V and 4 bases from J, with 7 bases between. The CDR3 totals 13 residues. The germline gives CDR1 SEHNR, CDR2 FQNEAQ (reference sequence). The CDR3 DNA follows: TGTGCCAGCAGCTTAGGGGGGTTCACTGAAGCTTTCTTT. Translated, it gives CASSLGGFTEAFF.